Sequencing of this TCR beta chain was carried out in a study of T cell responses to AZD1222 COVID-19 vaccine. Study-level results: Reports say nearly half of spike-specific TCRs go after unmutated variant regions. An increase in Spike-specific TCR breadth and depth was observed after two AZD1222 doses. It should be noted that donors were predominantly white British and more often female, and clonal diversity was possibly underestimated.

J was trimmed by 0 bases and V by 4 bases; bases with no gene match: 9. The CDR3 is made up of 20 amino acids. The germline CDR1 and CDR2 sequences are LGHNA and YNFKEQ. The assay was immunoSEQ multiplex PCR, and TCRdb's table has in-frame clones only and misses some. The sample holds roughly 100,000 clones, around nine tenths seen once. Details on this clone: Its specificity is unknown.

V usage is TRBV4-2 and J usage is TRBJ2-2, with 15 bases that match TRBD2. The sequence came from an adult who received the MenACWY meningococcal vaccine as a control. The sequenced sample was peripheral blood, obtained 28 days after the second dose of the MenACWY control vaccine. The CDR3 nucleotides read TGTGCCAGCAGCCCAACTGGGACTAGCGGGGGGTTTCCGAACACCGGGGAGCTGTTTTTT. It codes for CASSPTGTSGGFPNTGELFF.